Following are 18 T cell receptor beta chains from one sample sequenced in a study of cytomegalovirus exposure and HLA in healthy donors. The PCR used 60 Vbeta and 13 Jbeta primers. Measured with immunoSEQ multiplex PCR; TCRdb has only the in-frame clones, and not every one. This sample has some 190,000 clones, with 77% found just once. Sequencing was performed on PBMCs. The receptors shown here come from a woman aged 25 to 39 in good health and CMV-seropositive.

This rearrangement joins TRBV7-9 to TRBJ1-2; weak D call: TRBD1 (5 bases). The CDR3 extends over 14 amino acids. Germline values: CDR1 SEHNR, CDR2 FQNEAQ (reference sequence). Trimming took off 10 bases at V and 0 bases at J, with 15 bases between the two ends. The CDR3 DNA sequence: TGTGCCAACGGGCGGGGGTTGGCTAACTATGGCTACACCTTC. This codes for CANGRGLANYGYTF. Variable domain in full (rest from reference TRBV7-9 and TRBJ1-2): DTGVSQNPRHKITKRGQNVTFRCDPISEHNRLYWYRQTLGQGPEFLTYFQNEAQLEKSRLLSDRFSAERPKGSFSTLEIQRTEQGDSAMYLCANGRGLANYGYTFGSGTRLTVV.

This CDR3 reads CASSSGAEQFF. The CDR3 DNA is TGTGCCAGCAGCTCGGGAGCTGAGCAGTTCTTC. J is TRBJ2-1 and V is TRBV7-3; the D gene is possibly TRBD2 (6 bases). The CDR3 sequence is 11 residues long. From germline, CDR1 is SGHTA and CDR2 FQGTGA. V gave up 4 bases and J gave up 9 bases, with 7 bases separating them.

The chain carries TRBV5-1 and TRBJ1-2, with a tentative D call TRBD1 (6 bases). Between the trimmed V and J ends, which lost 1 base and 7 bases, there was a span of 17 bases. Germline CDR1 reads SGHRS; CDR2 reads YFSETQ. This CDR3 region has 15 residues. The CDR3 DNA follows: TGCGCCAGCAGCTTGCTAGGCAGCCAAGGGGGTGGCTACACCTTC. Its translation is CASSLLGSQGGGYTF.

J is TRBJ1-1 and V is TRBV30; a possible D gene is TRBD1 (5 bases). The CDR3 covers 13 residues. CDR1 is GTSNPN, CDR2 SVGIG, per germline (reference sequence). V dropped 3 bases and J dropped 5 bases, with 13 bases sitting between them. CDR3 loop: CAWRRGYGTEAFF. The CDR3 coding sequence is TGTGCCTGGAGAAGGGGCTATGGGACTGAAGCTTTCTTT. The full variable domain, with the rest looked up from reference TRBV30 and TRBJ1-1, is SQTIHQWPATLVQPVGSPLSLECTVEGTSNPNLYWYRQAAGRGLQLLFYSVGIGQISSEVPQNLSASRPQDRQFILSSKKLLLSDSGFYLCAWRRGYGTEAFFGQGTRLTVV.

This clone was found a few times. This chain connects TRBV5-1 to TRBJ2-1; 7 nucleotides align to TRBD2. V was pared by 0 bases and J by 8 bases, with 14 bases of the junction left unmatched. In germline, CDR1 is SGHRS, CDR2 YFSETQ. The CDR3 extends over 17 amino acids. The CDR3 region has the DNA TGCGCCAGCAGCTTGGAGCGGGGTTTGCGGGGTTTGGATGAGCAGTTCTTC. Its translation: CASSLERGLRGLDEQFF.

The chain joins TRBV19 to TRBJ2-7; 7 bases fit TRBD2. Trimming at V came to 5 bases and at J to 4 bases, leaving 11 bases not matched to a gene. Germline V gene sequence: CDR1 LNHDA, CDR2 SQIVND (reference sequence). This CDR3 is built from 15 residues. The CDR3 region is CASSGLGGRGYEQYF. The CDR3 nucleotides read TGTGCCAGTAGTGGTTTAGGCGGGAGAGGTTACGAGCAGTACTTC.

This sequence joins TRBV7-8 and TRBJ2-3; 7 bases are a match to TRBD2. Germline V lookup: CDR1 SGHVS, CDR2 FQNEAQ. J gave up 2 bases and V 2 bases, and 10 bases lay outside the gene matches. The CDR3 loop spans 17 amino acids. The CDR3 coding sequence is TGTGCCAGCAGCTTAAGGATTTGGGAGGGATACACAGATACGCAGTATTTT. Translated, it gives CASSLRIWEGYTDTQYF.

This clone was seen only once. The rearrangement links TRBV7-9 to TRBJ2-7; TRBD1 matches at 11 bases. CDR1 is SEHNR, CDR2 FQNEAQ, per germline (reference sequence). This CDR3 is 16 amino acids long. J lost 3 bases, V lost 4 bases, and 8 bases had no gene match. CDR3 nucleotide sequence: TGTGCCAGCAGCTCGCGAAGCGGGACAGGGGGCTACGAGCAGTACTTC. It is translated as CASSSRSGTGGYEQYF.

The chain combines TRBV4-2 with TRBJ1-2; maybe TRBD1 (5 bases). CDR1 and CDR2 from the germline V gene are LGHNA and YNFKEQ. CDR3 length: 15 amino acids. With 2 bases removed from V and 10 bases from J, the gap between germline ends came to 20 bases. Written as DNA, the CDR3 is TGTGCCAGCAGCCAACCGGGTGGGGCAGGGAAACCCTACACCTTC. It encodes CASSQPGGAGKPYTF.

Turning to this clone: The junction shows a germline mismatch at one end, possibly a read error. The V call is TRBV6-1, the J call TRBJ2-7; TRBD2 is a possible D gene (7 bases). Germline assignment: CDR1 MNHNS and CDR2 SASEGT. The length of the CDR3 is 14 residues. CDR3 loop: CASSEEGGPSHSNF. CDR3 coding DNA: TGTGCCAGCAGTGAAGAGGGGGGGCCTTCTCACTCGAACTTC.

This sequence joins TRBV25-1 and TRBJ2-5, with 11 bases lining up with TRBD2. Trimming took 2 bases from V and 1 from J; bases not matched to a gene: 6. CDR1 is MGHDK, CDR2 SYGVNS, per germline. This CDR3 region has 17 residues. The CDR3 loop is CASSERRLAGFQETQYF. The DNA of the CDR3 is TGTGCCAGCAGTGAAAGACGACTAGCGGGGTTCCAAGAGACCCAGTACTTC.

This chain links TRBV9 with TRBJ2-5, with 8 nucleotides matching TRBD2. The CDR3 spans 17 residues. V shed 3 bases, J shed 5 bases, and the junction held 15 bases outside the gene matches. Germline CDR1 SGDLS, CDR2 YYNGEE. The CDR3 DNA sequence: TGTGCCAGCAGCGCCGGGGGGGGAGCGGGAGTACGGGAGACCCAGTACTTC. It codes for CASSAGGGAGVRETQYF.

The chain has TRBV27 and TRBJ2-3, with 8 bases that match TRBD2. CDR3 length equals 19 residues. The germline gives CDR1 MNHEY, CDR2 SMNVEV (reference sequence). Trimming at V came to 0 bases and at J to 4 bases, leaving 15 bases not matched to a gene. The CDR3 loop reads CASSLSRVAGRGVADTQYF. CDR3 sequence (DNA): TGTGCCAGCAGTTTATCCCGGGTAGCGGGGCGAGGGGTGGCAGATACGCAGTATTTT.

V usage is TRBV6-1 and J usage is TRBJ2-5; no definite D call. Trimming removed 0 bases at V and 1 base at J, with 15 bases between. The V gene's germline CDR1 is MNHNS and CDR2 SASEGT. This CDR3 contains 17 residues. The CDR3 region is CASSEAKGSGAQETQYF. CDR3 DNA: TGTGCCAGCAGTGAAGCCAAAGGTTCCGGAGCCCAAGAGACCCAGTACTTC.

The chain has TRBV6-1 and TRBJ2-7; D is unclear. V was pared by 0 bases and J by 2 bases, with 11 bases between. CDR3 length: 15 residues. Germline V gene data show CDR1 as MNHNS and CDR2 as SASEGT. This CDR3 reads CASSEAIQVPYEQYF. The CDR3 region has the DNA TGTGCCAGCAGTGAAGCCATCCAGGTGCCCTACGAGCAGTACTTC.

The count of this clone is one. This rearrangement joins TRBV6-6 to TRBJ1-1; tentatively, D is TRBD1 (6 bases). The CDR3 loop spans 14 amino acids. Per the germline V gene, CDR1 is MNHNY and CDR2 is SVGAGI (reference sequence). V lost 6 bases and J 4 bases, leaving 15 bases between the germline ends. This chain's CDR3 is CASSVGGIGTEAFF. The DNA for the CDR3 is TGTGCCAGCAGCGTAGGGGGTATTGGCACTGAAGCTTTCTTT.

The chain recombines TRBV7-9 with TRBJ2-2; 8 bases agree with TRBD2. The CDR3 is made up of 18 amino acids. Germline V gives CDR1 SEHNR, CDR2 FQNEAQ (reference sequence). V was clipped by 4 bases and J by 5 bases; unmatched bases: 15. The CDR3 protein is CASSSLGLLAGRTGELFF. The CDR3 DNA is TGTGCCAGCAGCTCCCTTGGGCTCCTAGCGGGCAGAACCGGGGAGCTGTTTTTT.

V and J are TRBV19 and TRBJ1-6, with 7 bases aligning to TRBD1. CDR1 is LNHDA, CDR2 SQIVND, per germline (reference sequence). This CDR3 is 19 amino acids long. With 5 bases clipped from V and 5 bases from J, the junction kept 18 bases outside the gene matches. The CDR3 bases are TGTGCCAGTAGTCCCTTGTTTTCCAATCCGGGACAGCATAATTCACCCCTCCACTTT. It is translated as CASSPLFSNPGQHNSPLHF.